The T cell receptor (beta chain) under discussion was sequenced for a study of blood T cell repertoires in COVID-19. Overall study context: Some COVID-19 samples were acute and others convalescent; all came from the United States, Italy and Spain.

The CDR3 is made up of 18 amino acids. Germline CDR1 reads MNHNS; CDR2 reads SASEGT. V gave up 4 bases and J gave up 5 bases; unmatched junction bases: 14. This clone appeared a single time. The table came from immunoSEQ multiplex PCR; TCRdb's copy has only in-frame clones and leaves some out. The sample includes about 410,000 clones, around nine tenths of them seen just once. The source of this sequence is a woman in her thirties or forties with COVID-19, enrolled during active disease. The chain links TRBV6-1 to TRBJ1-4; TRBD1 matches at 9 bases. Sequencing was done on a sample of peripheral blood. The CDR3 coding sequence is TGTGCCAGCAGTGGTCACCGGGACAGGGCCAACCAAAATGAAAAACTGTTTTTT. Translating gives CASSGHRDRANQNEKLFF.